The rows below give T cell receptor beta chains drawn from one sample of a study of T cell repertoires in cytomegalovirus infection. What these receptors recognize is not known. TCRdb processed the reads anew with MiXCR; each CDR3 protein has one entry. The sample carries about 340,000 distinct CDR3 sequences, just under 30% recorded once. The sample in question was cultured PBMCs, obtained from culture after CMV antigen stimulation. These receptors all come from a human donor in good health (CMV status not recorded). Some clones in this sample may be carry-over from other donors' samples. The CDR3 runs from the conserved cysteine through the conserved F or W. Fields, in order: D gene, clone size, V gene, CDR3 length, J gene, CDR3 DNA, CDR3 protein. The D gene is left open where the match is weak. Some rows mark clone size as missing; the rest say once, few, many or name a class of expanded clone.

>.|.|TRBV6-6|13|TRBJ2-1
TGTGCCAGCAGTCCCTCTAGGGTCAATGAGCAGTTCTTC
CASSPSRVNEQFF
>.|.|TRBV10-3|15|TRBJ2-1
TGTGCCATCAGTGATCGGACGTCTTCCTACAATGAGCAGTTCTTC
CAISDRTSSYNEQFF
>.|.|TRBV6-6|11|TRBJ1-2
TGTGCCAGCAGCCTCGGAGAGGGCTACACCTTC
CASSLGEGYTF
>.|.|TRBV28|17|TRBJ2-1
TGTGCCAGCAGTCGCCTCGGTTTGACAGCAAACTACAATGAGCAGTTCTTC
CASSRLGLTANYNEQFF
>.|.|TRBV24-1|11|TRBJ2-7
TGTGCCACCAGTTCCTGTCACGAGCAGTACTTC
CATSSCHEQYF
>.|.|TRBV7-2|16|TRBJ1-1
TGTGCCAGCAGCTTATCCGCGGGCAACTTGAACACTGAAGCTTTCTTT
CASSLSAGNLNTEAFF
>TRBD1|few|TRBV20-1|13|TRBJ1-1
TGCAGTGCTAGAGGGGACAGGGAGACTGAAGCTTTCTTT
CSARGDRETEAFF
>.|.|TRBV10-3|13|TRBJ2-3
TGTGCCATCACTGCCAACGAGAGGGATACGCAGTATTTT
CAITANERDTQYF
>.|.|TRBV28|12|TRBJ1-5
TGTGCCAGCAGTTTATTTAATCAGCCCCAGCATTTT
CASSLFNQPQHF
>.|few|TRBV5-1|15|TRBJ2-2
TGCGCCAGCAGCTTGGACGGAGCGAACACCGGGGAGCTGTTTTTT
CASSLDGANTGELFF
>.|.|TRBV7-2|13|TRBJ1-5
TGTGCCAGCAGCGGAAATCCAGGCTCTCCCCAGCATTTT
CASSGNPGSPQHF
>TRBD2|many|TRBV7-6|16|TRBJ2-1
TGTGCCAGCAGCTCGACTAGGACTAGCGGGAGGAATGAGCAGTTCTTC
CASSSTRTSGRNEQFF
>.|many|TRBV7-2|14|TRBJ2-5
TGTGCCAGCAGCTTAGGCGGGGTTCAAGAGACCCAGTACTTC
CASSLGGVQETQYF
>.|.|TRBV20-1|14|TRBJ2-3
TGCAGTGCTCGGGGGGCAGGGGCATTAGATACGCAGTATTTT
CSARGAGALDTQYF
>TRBD2|few|TRBV27|14|TRBJ2-5
TGTGCCAGCAGTTTATCGAGTAGCGGGGAGACCCAGTACTTC
CASSLSSSGETQYF
>.|.|TRBV5-4|14|TRBJ1-4
TGTGCCAGCAGTCATTATGACAGGCTTGAAAAACTGTTTTTT
CASSHYDRLEKLFF
>.|.|TRBV27|12|TRBJ2-7
TGTGCCAGCAGTCCCTCGAGGTACGAGCAGTACTTC
CASSPSRYEQYF